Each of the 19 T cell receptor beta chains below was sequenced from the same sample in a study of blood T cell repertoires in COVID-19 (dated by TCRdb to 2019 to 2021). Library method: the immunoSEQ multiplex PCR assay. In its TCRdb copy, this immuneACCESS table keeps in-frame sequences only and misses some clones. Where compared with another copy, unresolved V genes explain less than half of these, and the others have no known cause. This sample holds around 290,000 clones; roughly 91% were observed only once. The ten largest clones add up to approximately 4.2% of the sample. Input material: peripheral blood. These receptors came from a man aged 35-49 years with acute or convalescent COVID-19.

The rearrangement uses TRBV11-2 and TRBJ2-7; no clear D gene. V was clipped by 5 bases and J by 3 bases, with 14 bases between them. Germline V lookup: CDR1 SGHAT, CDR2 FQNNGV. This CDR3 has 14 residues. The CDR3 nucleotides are TGTGCCAGCAGCCCCAGGTCTGGATTCTACGAGCAGTACTTC. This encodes CASSPRSGFYEQYF.

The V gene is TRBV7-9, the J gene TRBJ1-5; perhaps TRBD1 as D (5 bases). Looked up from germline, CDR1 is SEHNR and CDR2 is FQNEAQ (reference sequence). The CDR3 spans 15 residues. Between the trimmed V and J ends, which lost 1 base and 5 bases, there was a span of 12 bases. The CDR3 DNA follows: TGTGCCAGCAGCTTAGGAGTGACAGAGGATCAGCCCCAGCATTTT. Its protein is CASSLGVTEDQPQHF.

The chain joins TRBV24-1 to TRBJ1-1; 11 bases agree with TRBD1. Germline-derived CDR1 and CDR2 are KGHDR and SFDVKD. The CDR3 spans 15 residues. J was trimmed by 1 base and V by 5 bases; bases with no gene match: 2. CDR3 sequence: CATSVGQGANTEAFF. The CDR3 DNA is TGTGCCACCAGTGTAGGACAGGGGGCGAACACTGAAGCTTTCTTT.

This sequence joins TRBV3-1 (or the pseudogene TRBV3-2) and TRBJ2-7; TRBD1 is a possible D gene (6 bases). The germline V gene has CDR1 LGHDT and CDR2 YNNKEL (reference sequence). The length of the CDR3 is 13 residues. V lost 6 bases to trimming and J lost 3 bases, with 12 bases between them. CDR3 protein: CASRGQGLYEQYF. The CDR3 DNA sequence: TGTGCCAGCAGAGGGCAGGGGCTCTACGAGCAGTACTTC.

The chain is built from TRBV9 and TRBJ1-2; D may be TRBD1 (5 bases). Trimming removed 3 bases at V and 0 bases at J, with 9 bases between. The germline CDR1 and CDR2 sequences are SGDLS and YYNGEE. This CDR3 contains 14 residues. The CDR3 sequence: CASSAQQANYGYTF. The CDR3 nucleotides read TGTGCCAGCAGCGCACAACAGGCTAACTATGGCTACACCTTC.

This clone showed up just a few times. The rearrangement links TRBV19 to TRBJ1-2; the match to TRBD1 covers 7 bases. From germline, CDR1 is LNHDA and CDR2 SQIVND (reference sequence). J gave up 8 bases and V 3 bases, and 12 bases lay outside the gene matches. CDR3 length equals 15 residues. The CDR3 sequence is CASSITSLTGDGYTF. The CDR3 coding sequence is TGTGCCAGTAGTATTACCTCCCTTACAGGGGACGGCTACACCTTC.

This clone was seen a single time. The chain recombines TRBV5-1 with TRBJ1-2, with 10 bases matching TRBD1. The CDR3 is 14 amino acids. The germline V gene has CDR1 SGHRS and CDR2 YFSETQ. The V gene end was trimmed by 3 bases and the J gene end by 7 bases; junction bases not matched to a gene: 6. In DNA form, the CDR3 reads TGCGCCAGCAGCTGGACAGGGGGACTCGGTGGCTACACCTTC. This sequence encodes CASSWTGGLGGYTF.

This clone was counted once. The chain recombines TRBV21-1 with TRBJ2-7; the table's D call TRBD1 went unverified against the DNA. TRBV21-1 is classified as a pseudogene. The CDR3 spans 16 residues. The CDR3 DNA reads TGTGCCAGCAGCAACTTCTCAGGCAGGGCGCTGGACGAGCAGTACTTC. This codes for CASSNFSGRALDEQYF.

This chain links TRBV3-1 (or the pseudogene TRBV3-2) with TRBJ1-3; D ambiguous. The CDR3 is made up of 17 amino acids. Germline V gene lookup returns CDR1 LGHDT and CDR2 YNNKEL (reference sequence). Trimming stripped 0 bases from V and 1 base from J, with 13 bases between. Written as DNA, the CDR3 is TGTGCCAGCAGCCAAGATCTTGGAGTTCAGTCTGGAAACACCATATATTTT. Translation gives CASSQDLGVQSGNTIYF.

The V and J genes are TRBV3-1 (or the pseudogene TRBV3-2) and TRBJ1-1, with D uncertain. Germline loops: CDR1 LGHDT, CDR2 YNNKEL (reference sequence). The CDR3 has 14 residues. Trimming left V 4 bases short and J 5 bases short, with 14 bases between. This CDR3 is CASSLRELGTEAFF. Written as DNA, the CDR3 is TGTGCCAGCAGCCTAAGGGAGCTTGGGACTGAAGCTTTCTTT.

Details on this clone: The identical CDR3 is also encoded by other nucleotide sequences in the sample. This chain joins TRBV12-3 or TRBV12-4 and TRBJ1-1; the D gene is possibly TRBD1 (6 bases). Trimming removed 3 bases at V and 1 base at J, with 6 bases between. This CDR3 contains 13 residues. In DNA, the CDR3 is TGTGCCAGCAGTTTGGGACAGAACACTGAAGCTTTCTTT. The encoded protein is CASSLGQNTEAFF.

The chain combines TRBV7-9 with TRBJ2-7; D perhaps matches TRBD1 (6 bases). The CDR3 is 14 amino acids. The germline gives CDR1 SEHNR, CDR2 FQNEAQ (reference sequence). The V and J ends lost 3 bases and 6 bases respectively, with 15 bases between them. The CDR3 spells CASSFLQGSPEQYF. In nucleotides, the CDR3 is TGTGCCAGCAGCTTCCTACAGGGATCCCCCGAGCAGTACTTC. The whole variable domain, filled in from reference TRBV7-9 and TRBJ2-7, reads DTGVSQNPRHKITKRGQNVTFRCDPISEHNRLYWYRQTLGQGPEFLTYFQNEAQLEKSRLLSDRFSAERPKGSFSTLEIQRTEQGDSAMYLCASSFLQGSPEQYFGPGTRLTVT.

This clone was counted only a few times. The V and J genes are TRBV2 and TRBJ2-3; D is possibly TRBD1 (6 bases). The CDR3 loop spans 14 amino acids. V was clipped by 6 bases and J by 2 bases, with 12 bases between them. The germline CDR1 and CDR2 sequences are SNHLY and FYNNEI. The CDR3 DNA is TGTGCCAGCAGGAAAGGGGGAGACACAGATACGCAGTATTTT. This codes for CASRKGGDTDTQYF.

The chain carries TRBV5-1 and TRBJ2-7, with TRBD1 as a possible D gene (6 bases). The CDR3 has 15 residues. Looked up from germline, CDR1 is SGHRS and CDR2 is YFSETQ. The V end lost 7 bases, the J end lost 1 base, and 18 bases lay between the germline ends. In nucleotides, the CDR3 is TGCGCCAGCGCTGGGGGTCTCCAGGGGTCCTACGAGCAGTACTTC. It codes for CASAGGLQGSYEQYF.

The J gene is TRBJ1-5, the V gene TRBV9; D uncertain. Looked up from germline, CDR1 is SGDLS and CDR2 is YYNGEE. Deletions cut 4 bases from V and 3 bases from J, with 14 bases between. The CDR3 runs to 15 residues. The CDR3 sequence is CASSPRAGNNQPQHF. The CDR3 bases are TGTGCCAGCAGCCCCCGGGCGGGTAACAATCAGCCCCAGCATTTT.

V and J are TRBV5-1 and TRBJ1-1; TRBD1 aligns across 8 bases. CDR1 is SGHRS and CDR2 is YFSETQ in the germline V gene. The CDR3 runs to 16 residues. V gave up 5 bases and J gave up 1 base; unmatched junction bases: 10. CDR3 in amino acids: CASSLKGGQANTEAFF. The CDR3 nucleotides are TGCGCCAGCAGTCTTAAAGGGGGACAGGCGAACACTGAAGCTTTCTTT.

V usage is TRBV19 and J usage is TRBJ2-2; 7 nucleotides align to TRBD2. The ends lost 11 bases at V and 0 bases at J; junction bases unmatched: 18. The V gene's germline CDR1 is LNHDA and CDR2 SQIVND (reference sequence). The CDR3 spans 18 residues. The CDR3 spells CARYDRWLADANTGELFF. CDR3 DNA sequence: TGTGCCCGATACGATAGATGGCTAGCGGACGCGAACACCGGGGAGCTGTTTTTT.

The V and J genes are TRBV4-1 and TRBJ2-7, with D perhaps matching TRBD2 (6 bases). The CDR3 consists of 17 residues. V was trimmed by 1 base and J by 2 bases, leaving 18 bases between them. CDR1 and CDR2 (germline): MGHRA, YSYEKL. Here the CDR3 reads CASSQVAGRGRAYEQYF. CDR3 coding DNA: TGCGCCAGCAGCCAAGTGGCGGGACGGGGTAGGGCCTACGAGCAGTACTTC.

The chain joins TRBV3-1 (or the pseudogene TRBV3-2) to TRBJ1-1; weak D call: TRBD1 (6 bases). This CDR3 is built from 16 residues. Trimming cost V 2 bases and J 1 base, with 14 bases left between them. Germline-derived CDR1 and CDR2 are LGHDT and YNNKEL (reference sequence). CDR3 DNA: TGTGCCAGCAGCCAAAACAGGGACCCCCGGAACACTGAAGCTTTCTTT. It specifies CASSQNRDPRNTEAFF.